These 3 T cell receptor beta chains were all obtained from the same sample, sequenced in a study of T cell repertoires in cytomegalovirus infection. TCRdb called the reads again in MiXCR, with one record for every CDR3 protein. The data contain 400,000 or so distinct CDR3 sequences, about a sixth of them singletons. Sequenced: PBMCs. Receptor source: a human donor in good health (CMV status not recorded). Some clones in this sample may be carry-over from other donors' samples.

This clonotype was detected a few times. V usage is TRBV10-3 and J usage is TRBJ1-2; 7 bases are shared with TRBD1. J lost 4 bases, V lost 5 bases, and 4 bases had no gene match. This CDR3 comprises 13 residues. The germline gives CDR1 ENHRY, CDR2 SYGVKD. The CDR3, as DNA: TGTGCCATCAGTCCACAGGGGAGCTATGGCTACACCTTC. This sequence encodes CAISPQGSYGYTF.

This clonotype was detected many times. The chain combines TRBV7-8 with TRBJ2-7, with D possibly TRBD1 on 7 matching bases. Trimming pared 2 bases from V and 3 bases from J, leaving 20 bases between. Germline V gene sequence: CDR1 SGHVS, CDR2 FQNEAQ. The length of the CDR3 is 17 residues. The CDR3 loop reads CASSLRSVDQGGYEQYF. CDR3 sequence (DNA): TGTGCCAGCAGCTTACGATCGGTGGATCAGGGGGGCTACGAGCAGTACTTC. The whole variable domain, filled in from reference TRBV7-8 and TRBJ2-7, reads GAGVSQSPRYKVAKRGQDVALRCDPISGHVSLFWYQQALGQGPEFLTYFQNEAQLDKSGLPSDRFFAERPEGSVSTLKIQRTQQEDSAVYLCASSLRSVDQGGYEQYFGPGTRLTVT.

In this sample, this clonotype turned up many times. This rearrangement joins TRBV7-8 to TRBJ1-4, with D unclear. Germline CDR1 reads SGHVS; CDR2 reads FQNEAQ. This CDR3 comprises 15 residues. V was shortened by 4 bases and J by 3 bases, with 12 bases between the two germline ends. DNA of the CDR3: TGTGCCAGCAGCTCGGGAGATCGGGCTAATGAAAAACTGTTTTTT. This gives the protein CASSSGDRANEKLFF.